This T cell receptor beta chain was identified during a study of blood T cell repertoires in COVID-19. Background on the study: There were acute and convalescent COVID-19 samples, and they came from the United States, Italy and Spain. T cells, B-cell-depleted T cells, or PBMCs provided the cDNA or gDNA that served as material.

Patients in Seattle were enrolled during active infection, then followed longitudinally. Trimming at V came to 6 bases and at J to 6 bases, leaving 14 bases not matched to a gene. Germline V lookup: CDR1 SGHAT, CDR2 FQNNGV. CDR3 length: 16 amino acids. Original processing methods: How many nucleated cells were present was estimated from reference gene primer amplification. Measured with immunoSEQ multiplex PCR; TCRdb has only the in-frame clones, and not every one. The V and J calls and clone size were taken over from that table, and D and trimming were inferred from the DNA. The repertoire holds around 300,000 clones, approximately 87% seen once, with roughly 2.9% in the top ten.

The sample comprised peripheral blood. This sequence was found in a woman in her twenties or thirties with COVID-19, enrolled during active disease. J is TRBJ2-1 and V is TRBV11-2; 7 bases align to TRBD2. CDR3 in amino acids: CASSSLVGLVSNEQFF. Here the CDR3 DNA reads TGTGCCAGCAGTTCCTTGGTCGGACTAGTTTCCAATGAGCAGTTCTTC.